This T cell receptor beta chain was sequenced for a study of T cell responses to AZD1222 COVID-19 vaccine. V shed 3 bases and J 0 bases; nucleotides not matched to a gene: 1. The CDR3 covers 14 residues. In germline, CDR1 is LNHNV, CDR2 YYDKDF (reference sequence). Profiled with immunoSEQ multiplex PCR; TCRdb holds only in-frame clones, not every one. The table includes tens of thousands of clones, about nine tenths detected once. The chain has TRBV15 and TRBJ1-2; TRBD1 matches 7 bases. Sequenced here: peripheral blood, sampled 28 days after the second AZD1222 dose. This receptor was taken from an adult who received the AZD1222 COVID-19 vaccine. CDR3 region: CATSRQGANYGYTF. For the CDR3, the DNA is TGTGCCACCAGCAGGCAGGGGGCTAACTATGGCTACACCTTC.